The next 10 T cell receptor beta chains were all read from a single sample in a study of T-cell reconstitution after alpha-beta-depleted transplantation in children. The library targeted TCRbeta and was prepared with unique molecular identifiers. TCRdb reprocessed the PCR reads with MiXCR, giving one entry per CDR3 protein. The table includes about 300,000 distinct CDR3 sequences, about 9.4% detected once. The material was PBMCs, obtained before TCRalphabeta/CD19-depleted stem cell transplant. These TCRs come from a boy less than two years old with acute myeloid leukemia, due to receive a stem cell transplant.

At least ten counts were recorded for this clonotype. V gene TRBV20-1 combines with J gene TRBJ1-1; TRBD1 matches at 7 bases. Trimming took 6 bases from V and 3 from J; bases not matched to a gene: 7. The CDR3 extends over 13 amino acids. CDR1 DFQATT and CDR2 SNEGSKA come from the germline V gene (reference sequence). The CDR3 DNA sequence: TGCAGTGCCTCGGGACAGAGCGACACTGAAGCTTTCTTT. This sequence encodes CSASGQSDTEAFF.

This clonotype was counted between two and nine times. This chain uses TRBV18 with TRBJ1-3; D remains unclear. CDR3 size: 16 residues. Trimming removed 1 base from V and 0 bases from J, with 10 bases in between. Germline V gene data show CDR1 as KGHSH and CDR2 as LQKENI. The CDR3 DNA reads TGTGCCAGCTCACCACTGGCGGGGAACTCTGGAAACACCATATATTTT. This sequence encodes CASSPLAGNSGNTIYF.

The genes are TRBV4-3 and TRBJ2-1; 10 bases map to TRBD2. Germline V CDR1 and CDR2: LGHNA, YSLEER. V gave up 6 bases and J gave up 6 bases; unmatched junction bases: 8. The CDR3 has 15 amino acids. CDR3 amino acids: CASSWSPSGSNEQFF. CDR3 nucleotide sequence: TGCGCCAGCAGTTGGAGTCCTAGCGGGAGCAATGAGCAGTTCTTC.

This clonotype was seen at least ten times. V gene TRBV28 combines with J gene TRBJ1-3; D unclear. The CDR3 covers 13 residues. Germline lookup yields CDR1 MDHEN and CDR2 SYDVKM. Between the trimmed V and J ends, which lost 9 bases and 0 bases, there was a span of 9 bases. This CDR3 reads CASFYSSGNTIYF. The CDR3 DNA reads as TGTGCCAGTTTCTACAGCTCTGGAAACACCATATATTTT.

The CDR3 is CATSSAGEETQYF. CDR3 nucleotide sequence: TGTGCCACCAGCAGTGCAGGGGAAGAGACCCAGTACTTC. The rearrangement uses TRBV15 and TRBJ2-5, with D possibly being TRBD1 (6 bases). V lost 3 bases and J lost 3, with 8 bases in between. Germline V gene sequence: CDR1 LNHNV, CDR2 YYDKDF (reference sequence). CDR3 length: 13 amino acids.

This clonotype was picked up many times. The chain recombines TRBV27 with TRBJ2-7; possibly TRBD2 for D (6 bases). Between the trimmed V and J ends, which lost 2 bases and 2 bases, there was a span of 10 bases. Germline V lookup: CDR1 MNHEY, CDR2 SMNVEV (reference sequence). The CDR3 has 14 amino acids. The CDR3 DNA reads TGTGCCAGCAGTTTAGGGCGGGGAGCCTACGAGCAGTACTTC. It specifies CASSLGRGAYEQYF.

This clonotype was seen ten or more times. The V call is TRBV15, the J call TRBJ2-7, with 7 bases that match TRBD1. CDR3 length equals 14 residues. Trimming at V came to 3 bases and at J to 0 bases, leaving 2 bases not matched to a gene. Germline V gene sequence: CDR1 LNHNV, CDR2 YYDKDF (reference sequence). The CDR3 DNA sequence: TGTGCCACCAGCAGCAGGGACAGCTCCTACGAGCAGTACTTC. Translating it yields CATSSRDSSYEQYF.

The table lists this clonotype with many counts. This chain uses TRBV5-5 with TRBJ2-3; 9 bases align to TRBD1. The trim removed 2 bases at V and 2 bases at J, leaving 12 bases unmatched. The length of the CDR3 is 18 residues. Germline CDR1 and CDR2: SGHKS and YYEKEE (reference sequence). CDR3 sequence: CASSLAVGTGNPTDTQYF. CDR3 in DNA: TGTGCCAGCAGCTTAGCTGTCGGGACAGGGAACCCCACAGATACGCAGTATTTT. Full variable domain (outside the CDR3, taken from reference TRBV5-5 and TRBJ2-3): DAGVTQSPTHLIKTRGQQVTLRCSPISGHKSVSWYQQVLGQGPQFIFQYYEKEERGRGNFPDRFSARQFPNYSSELNVNALLLGDSALYLCASSLAVGTGNPTDTQYFGPGTRLTVL.

This clonotype was picked up many times. The rearrangement uses TRBV5-1 and TRBJ2-3, with 8 bases fitting TRBD2. The CDR3 covers 15 residues. Germline V gene data show CDR1 as SGHRS and CDR2 as YFSETQ. The trim removed 2 bases at V and 3 bases at J, leaving 5 bases unmatched. CDR3 bases: TGCGCCAGCAGCTTCCAAGCGGGGGATACAGATACGCAGTATTTT. It specifies CASSFQAGDTDTQYF.

About this clonotype: A much larger clone lies one base from this, so it may be a read error. J is TRBJ2-7 and V is TRBV5-1; the match to TRBD1 covers 7 bases. Germline assignment: CDR1 SGHRS and CDR2 YFSETQ. The CDR3 runs 14 residues. This CDR3 reads CASSPQDRAHEQCF. The CDR3 DNA sequence: TGCGCCAGCAGCCCCCAAGACAGGGCCCACGAGCAGTGCTTC.